This T cell receptor beta chain was profiled in a study of shared clonotypes between healthy human individuals. Within Nashville, Tennessee resided all donors, each a Caucasian adult. Investigators divided CD4+ cells into CD45RA+ naive and CD45RA-negative memory subsets. Profiling relied on immunoSEQ multiplex PCR, and the TCRdb table lists in-frame clones only, not all of them. This repertoire shows roughly 2.2 million clones, approximately 90% found once; its top ten account for around 0.38%. This sequence originates from a man aged 18 to 30 in good health. Some clones in this sample may be carry-over from other donors' samples. Material: naive CD4+ T cells from PBMCs. Subset reported: CD45RA+ positively selected.

The CDR3 DNA reads as TGTGCCAGCAGCGGGAGAGGGACAGGGGGCACCGGGGAGCTGTTTTTT. Protein product: CASSGRGTGGTGELFF. The rearrangement uses TRBV7-9 and TRBJ2-2; TRBD1 agrees at 11 bases. Germline V lookup: CDR1 SEHNR, CDR2 FQNEAQ (reference sequence). The ends lost 5 bases at V and 4 bases at J; junction bases unmatched: 6. The CDR3 spans 16 residues.